The clone carrying this T cell receptor (beta chain) was seen more than once but under ten times. These data come from a study of T-cell reconstitution after alpha-beta-depleted transplantation in children. For TCRbeta, the library was prepared with unique molecular identifiers. TCRdb independently ran MiXCR on the PCR reads; one entry per CDR3 protein. The sample consists of 200,000 to 250,000 distinct CDR3 sequences, roughly 10% of them appearing once. V was clipped by 4 bases and J by 3 bases; unmatched bases: 7. Germline CDR1 reads SGHTA; CDR2 reads FQGNSA. The CDR3 spans 16 residues. The specimen was PBMCs from the stem cell graft donor, collected from the stem cell graft. This TCR was recovered from a human donor who donated a stem cell graft to a child with acute lymphoblastic leukemia. The chain has TRBV7-2 and TRBJ2-3; 10 bases match TRBD1. CDR3 residues: CASSSKGGQGTDTQYF. Here the CDR3 DNA reads TGTGCCAGCAGCTCAAAGGGGGGACAGGGGACAGATACGCAGTATTTT.